The following is a T cell receptor beta chain sequence with its context. Which antigen it targets is not known. Base qualities are not recorded, but no much larger clone differs from it by a single base. Genomic DNA was isolated from the sorted cells so that the TCRbeta CDR3 region could be sequenced. The immunoSEQ Assay was used to sequence the TCRbeta CDR3 regions. This immuneACCESS table, as held by TCRdb, lists in-frame sequences with V and J called but not all clones. Of the missing ones, under half trace to an unresolved V gene in checked studies; the others have no known cause. This sample holds around 140,000 clones; 93% were observed only once. The top ten clonotypes cover approximately 0.93% of the sample. These data originate in a study of OX40 agonist ivuxolimab in advanced cancers. Turning to the overall study: Ivuxolimab was an agonistic, fully human IgG2 monoclonal antibody directed against OX40 (CD134), a costimulatory receptor. Intravenous ivuxolimab was administered to patients every 2 weeks at six dose levels: 0.01, 0.1, 0.3, 1.5, 3 and 10 mg/kg. Of the approximately 53 patients in dose escalation, around 19 had hepatocellular carcinoma, about 15 had melanoma, 9 had renal cell carcinoma and 9 had head and neck cancer. In the dose-escalation cohort, roughly four fifths of patients were male, and the mean age was around 60 years, with a range of roughly 20 to 85. Patients were allowed to have had prior anti-PD-1, anti-PD-L1 or anti-CTLA-4 therapy, and approximately 40% of the dose-escalation patients had previously received checkpoint inhibitors. Partial responses were achieved by three dose-escalation patients, of whom one had hepatocellular carcinoma and two had cutaneous melanoma. Peripheral TCRbeta sequencing was intended to test whether TCR sequence diversity was altered and clonal T-cell expansion was caused by ivuxolimab. The paper describes the monotherapy dose-escalation part (N = 52 patients) of the phase I trial of ivuxolimab. Broad study findings and their caveats: Partial responders in the 0.1-3.0 mg/kg groups had among the lowest normalized peripheral clonal expansion, especially among CD8+ T cells. Which antigens the clonally expanded peripheral T cells were specific for was not determined. Clonal expansion of both CD4+ and CD8+ blood T cells was observed from baseline to week 6 at doses 0.1 to 3.0 mg/kg. Low levels of normalized T-cell clonal expansion were also seen in some patients who did not respond. After ivuxolimab, more expanded clones were found on average in CD8+ T cells than in CD4+ T cells.

Reading from cysteine to phenylalanine, the CDR3 counts 12 amino acids. Only the CDR3 DNA is retained, 36 bases long and in frame from the first base. CDR1 LGHNT and CDR2 FRNRAP were looked up in the germline V gene. At the junction V is shortened by 6 bases and J by 2 bases, with 8 bases in between. The trial excluded patients who had a history of autoimmune disease or were on systemic immunosuppression. Peripheral blood for TCR sequencing was collected from all dose cohorts at baseline, on cycle 4 day 1, and on cycle 7 day 1. Samples came from an open-label, multicenter, first-in-human phase I dose-escalation trial of ivuxolimab. Adults with locally advanced or metastatic head and neck squamous cell, hepatocellular, melanoma or renal cell carcinoma were enrolled in the trial. Before TCR sequencing, CD4+ T cells and CD8+ T cells from peripheral blood were sorted into separate populations.

Sequenced here: CD4+ or CD8+ T cells sorted from blood, sampled in a trial of the OX40 agonist ivuxolimab. The clonotype comes from an adult with an advanced solid tumor such as melanoma, head and neck, liver or kidney cancer. This receptor chain uses TRBV12-5 and TRBJ2-7, with the D gene call left open. The nucleotide sequence is TGTGCTAGTGGCTTAGATACCTACGAGCAGTACTTC. The encoded protein is CASGLDTYEQYF. The entire variable domain, with the stretches around the CDR3 drawn from the reference TRBV12-5 and TRBJ2-7 proteins, is DARVTQTPRHKVTEMGQEVTMRCQPILGHNTVFWYRQTMMQGLELLAYFRNRAPLDDSGMPKDRFSAEMPDATLATLKIQPSEPRDSAVYFCASGLDTYEQYFGPGTRLTVT.